This TCR beta chain was identified during a study of blood T cell repertoires in COVID-19. The overall study: The origin of the acute and convalescent COVID-19 samples was the United States, Italy and Spain. Nucleic acid was either cDNA or gDNA, and it came from T cells, B-cell-depleted T cells, or PBMCs.

In the study's own analysis: Amplification from reference gene primers served as the basis for estimated nucleated cell counts. Produced via immunoSEQ multiplex PCR; TCRdb's table is partial and in-frame only. The DNA was the basis for D and trimming; V, J and clone size are from that table. The table shows more than 90,000 clones, with approximately 86% occurring only once. After removal of 6 bases from V and 10 bases from J, the junction contained 4 bases not matched to a gene. CDR3 size: 12 residues. The origin of this receptor is a man between 40 and 49 years old with acute or convalescent COVID-19. The rearrangement uses TRBV12-3 or TRBV12-4 and TRBJ1-2, with 11 bases fitting TRBD1. The material sequenced was peripheral blood. CDR3: CASRDRGRTYTF. The CDR3 DNA follows: TGTGCCAGCAGGGACAGGGGGCGAACCTACACCTTC.